These 24 T cell receptor beta chains came from one sample sequenced in a study of radiation and T cells in renal cell carcinoma. The time point was: baseline pretreatment blood. The treatment is: 15 Gy SBRT to primary tumor, nephrectomy 4 weeks later. The data were produced by immunoSEQ multiplex PCR, yet TCRdb's version contains in-frame clones alone and is incomplete. This sample has 100,000 to 150,000 clones, with roughly 85% found just once. Sequenced here: blood, sampled from a patient whose treatment included radiotherapy and nephrectomy. These receptors were collected from a woman aged 55-75 years with renal cell carcinoma.

The genes are TRBV6-6 and TRBJ1-5, with a weak D call TRBD1 (6 bases). Deletions cut 6 bases from V and 0 bases from J, with 15 bases between. The CDR3 is 16 residues long. CDR1 is MNHNY, CDR2 SVGAGI, per germline (reference sequence). The CDR3 loop is CASSLAEQGSNQPQHF. The CDR3 coding sequence is TGTGCCAGCAGCCTTGCGGAACAGGGTAGCAATCAGCCCCAGCATTTT.

The V gene is TRBV4-2, the J gene TRBJ1-6; unclear D gene. Germline V gene lookup returns CDR1 LGHNA and CDR2 YNFKEQ. The CDR3 has 13 amino acids. Between the trimmed V and J ends, which lost 5 bases and 7 bases, there was a span of 9 bases. In DNA form, the CDR3 reads TGTGCCAGCAGCTTGGTACGGAATTCACCCCTCCACTTT. It codes for CASSLVRNSPLHF.

The sample holds a few counts of this clone. This rearrangement joins TRBV6-6 to TRBJ1-2; D possibly corresponds to TRBD1 (6 bases). CDR1 is MNHNY, CDR2 SVGAGI, per germline (reference sequence). The CDR3 runs 13 residues. V was shortened by 5 bases and J by 7 bases, with 14 bases between the two germline ends. The CDR3 spells CASSNGTLVGYTF. The CDR3 nucleotides are TGTGCCAGCAGTAACGGGACACTGGTTGGCTACACCTTC.

The chain has TRBV28 and TRBJ1-3, with no clear D. Trimming removed 5 bases at V and 2 bases at J, with 16 bases between. The germline gives CDR1 MDHEN, CDR2 SYDVKM. This CDR3 has 16 residues. CDR3 bases: TGTGCCAGCAGTCCCCGATTGGTAGGTCCTGGAAACACCATATATTTT. Protein product: CASSPRLVGPGNTIYF.

Here the CDR3 reads CASSPTSGDTGELFF. The CDR3 DNA reads as TGTGCCAGCAGCCCTACCAGCGGAGACACCGGGGAGCTGTTTTTT. The chain joins TRBV7-9 to TRBJ2-2; D is possibly TRBD2 (5 bases). The CDR3 extends over 15 amino acids. CDR1 SEHNR and CDR2 FQNEAQ come from the germline V gene (reference sequence). V was trimmed by 5 bases and J by 3 bases, leaving 13 bases between them. The full variable domain, with the rest looked up from reference TRBV7-9 and TRBJ2-2, is DTGVSQNPRHKITKRGQNVTFRCDPISEHNRLYWYRQTLGQGPEFLTYFQNEAQLEKSRLLSDRFSAERPKGSFSTLEIQRTEQGDSAMYLCASSPTSGDTGELFFGEGSRLTVL.

Note on this clone: A much larger clone differs from this one at a single base, so this may be a read error. The J gene is TRBJ1-2, the V gene TRBV5-1, with D perhaps TRBD1 (5 bases). V was cut by 3 bases and J by 2 bases, with 8 bases left in between. CDR1 is SGHRS and CDR2 is YFSETQ in the germline V gene. CDR3 length equals 13 residues. In DNA form, the CDR3 reads TGCGCCAGCAGCTCGACAGAAAACTATGGCTACACCTTC. This encodes CASSSTENYGYTF.

The chain combines TRBV11-2 with TRBJ2-3, with D maybe TRBD2 (7 bases). Germline values: CDR1 SGHAT, CDR2 FQNNGV. V lost 4 bases, J lost 5 bases, and 25 bases lay in between. The CDR3 sequence is 18 residues long. The CDR3 here is CASSSKGSSGGARDTQYF. CDR3 nucleotide sequence: TGTGCCAGCAGCTCAAAGGGCTCGTCTGGGGGGGCAAGAGATACGCAGTATTTT.

The chain is built from TRBV4-2 and TRBJ2-2; no reliable D call. The CDR3 totals 15 residues. V was cut by 0 bases and J by 8 bases, with 13 bases left in between. The germline CDR1 and CDR2 sequences are LGHNA and YNFKEQ. For the CDR3, the DNA is TGTGCCAGCAGCCAAGACCTTCTCCGGGTAGGGGAGCTGTTTTTT. Encoded protein: CASSQDLLRVGELFF.

The chain employs TRBV28 and TRBJ1-4; 11 bases align to TRBD1. Germline CDR1 and CDR2: MDHEN and SYDVKM. V was pared by 5 bases and J by 7 bases, with 12 bases of the junction left unmatched. This CDR3 contains 17 residues. Written as DNA, the CDR3 is TGTGCCAGCAGTCTCACATCATGGACAGGGGGCGGTGAAAAACTGTTTTTT. Amino acids: CASSLTSWTGGGEKLFF.

The chain is built from TRBV5-1 and TRBJ2-5, with a possible D match to TRBD1 (6 bases). V lost 4 bases and J lost 2, with 12 bases in between. Germline values: CDR1 SGHRS, CDR2 YFSETQ. This CDR3 is 14 amino acids long. In DNA, the CDR3 is TGCGCCAGCAGCAACCGGGACATACAAGAGACCCAGTACTTC. Protein sequence: CASSNRDIQETQYF.

The chain has TRBV28 and TRBJ2-4; D could derive from TRBD1 or TRBD2 (5 bases each). From germline, CDR1 is MDHEN and CDR2 SYDVKM. Trimming left V 7 bases short and J 0 bases short, with 19 bases between. The CDR3 has 17 amino acids. The CDR3 loop is CASTQRGGQGAKNIQYF. The CDR3 DNA reads as TGTGCCAGCACTCAGAGGGGCGGCCAGGGAGCCAAAAACATTCAGTACTTC. The full variable domain, with the rest looked up from reference TRBV28 and TRBJ2-4, is DVKVTQSSRYLVKRTGEKVFLECVQDMDHENMFWYRQDPGLGLRLIYFSYDVKMKEKGDIPEGYSVSREKKERFSLILESASTNQTSMYLCASTQRGGQGAKNIQYFGAGTRLSVL.

V usage is TRBV5-6 and J usage is TRBJ1-1, with 10 bases that match TRBD1. V trimming: 3 bases; J trimming: 5 bases; junction bases outside the gene matches: 10. Germline CDR1 and CDR2: SGHDT and YYEEEE. CDR3 length: 16 amino acids. CDR3 protein: CASSYDRGRRGTEAFF. CDR3 sequence (DNA): TGTGCCAGCAGCTATGACAGGGGGCGAAGGGGGACTGAAGCTTTCTTT.

The CDR3 bases are TGTGCCAGCAGAGGAAGCTTTAGCACAGATACGCAGTATTTT. This codes for CASRGSFSTDTQYF. This sequence joins TRBV6-1 and TRBJ2-3; D remains unclear. The V gene lost 6 bases and the J gene lost 0 bases, with 10 bases spanning the gap. Germline V CDR1 and CDR2: MNHNS, SASEGT. There are 14 residues in the CDR3.

V usage is TRBV4-2 and J usage is TRBJ1-6; TRBD1 might be the D (6 bases). Germline V lookup: CDR1 LGHNA, CDR2 YNFKEQ. This CDR3 has 15 amino acids. Trimming pared 5 bases from V and 9 bases from J, leaving 17 bases between. The CDR3 region is CASSSQQGNSSPLHF. In DNA form, the CDR3 reads TGTGCCAGCAGCTCACAACAGGGAAACAGTTCACCCCTCCACTTT.

The chain carries TRBV15 and TRBJ1-5; D may be TRBD1 (6 bases). Between the trimmed V and J ends, which lost 5 bases and 7 bases, there was a span of 18 bases. CDR3 length equals 15 residues. The germline CDR1 and CDR2 sequences are LNHNV and YYDKDF (reference sequence). DNA of the CDR3: TGTGCCACCAGCGGGGGGGGGCAGGGGAGGCAGCCCCAGCATTTT. It specifies CATSGGGQGRQPQHF.

The chain couples TRBV19 to TRBJ1-5; TRBD1 matches 9 bases. The CDR3 has 15 amino acids. The germline V gene has CDR1 LNHDA and CDR2 SQIVND (reference sequence). Germline trimming cut 4 bases from V and 12 bases from J; bases unmatched to any gene: 13. The CDR3 DNA reads as TGTGCCAGTAGTACTGGGACAGGGCGCGGTCTTCTCCAGCATTTT. It translates to CASSTGTGRGLLQHF.

The chain couples TRBV19 to TRBJ1-1; D is undetermined. The CDR3 contains 13 residues. Germline values: CDR1 LNHDA, CDR2 SQIVND (reference sequence). Trimming stripped 0 bases from V and 11 bases from J, with 13 bases between. CDR3 bases: TGTGCCAGTAGTATAGAAGCGCCGACTGGGGCTTTCTTT. This encodes CASSIEAPTGAFF.

The J gene is TRBJ2-7, the V gene TRBV11-1, with 9 nucleotides matching TRBD1. V trimming: 2 bases; J trimming: 3 bases; junction bases outside the gene matches: 5. The CDR3 runs 15 residues. The germline CDR1 and CDR2 sequences are SGHAT and FQDESV (reference sequence). The CDR3 DNA reads as TGTGCCAGCAGCTTACTCACAGGGGGCGTCTACGAGCAGTACTTC. This translates into CASSLLTGGVYEQYF.

The chain couples TRBV20-1 to TRBJ1-1; no clear D. Looked up from germline, CDR1 is DFQATT and CDR2 is SNEGSKA (reference sequence). The CDR3 consists of 11 residues. In DNA form, the CDR3 reads TGCAAGTCACAGATGAACACTGAAGCTTTCTTT. Protein: CKSQMNTEAFF.

The chain uses TRBV6-5 and TRBJ2-5; D call uncertain. The J call could be wrong; TRBJ2-7 is a better fit for the DNA end. CDR3 length: 13 residues. CDR1 is MNHEY, CDR2 SVGAGI, per germline. The CDR3 sequence: CASSNRVLYEQYF. Here the CDR3 DNA reads TGTGCCAGCAGTAACCGGGTCCTCTACGAGCAGTACTTC.

There are a few counts of this clone. The rearrangement uses TRBV27 and TRBJ1-5, with D unclear. The germline V gene encodes CDR1 MNHEY and CDR2 SMNVEV (reference sequence). V shed 0 bases and J shed 1 base, with 4 bases lying between them. The CDR3 covers 14 residues. The CDR3 region has the DNA TGTGCCAGCAGTTTATCGGGAAGCAATCAGCCCCAGCATTTT. Translating gives CASSLSGSNQPQHF.

V usage is TRBV4-1 and J usage is TRBJ2-7; D not certain. Germline loops: CDR1 MGHRA, CDR2 YSYEKL. Trimming removed 4 bases at V and 1 base at J, with 8 bases between. CDR3 length: 13 amino acids. This CDR3 is CASSPSESYEQYF. CDR3 DNA sequence: TGCGCCAGCAGCCCAAGCGAATCCTACGAGCAGTACTTC.

This chain uses TRBV7-2 with TRBJ2-7, with 14 bases that match TRBD2. The V and J ends lost 1 base and 4 bases, in that order; junction bases with no gene match: 6. The CDR3 has 17 amino acids. CDR1 and CDR2 from the germline V gene are SGHTA and FQGNSA. CDR3 region: CASSLVGTSGSGYEQYF. CDR3 bases: TGTGCCAGCAGCTTAGTGGGGACTAGCGGGAGTGGGTACGAGCAGTACTTC. The variable domain in full, completed from reference TRBV7-2 and TRBJ2-7, reads GAGVSQSPSNKVTEKGKDVELRCDPISGHTALYWYRQSLGQGLEFLIYFQGNSAPDKSGLPSDRFSAERTGGSVSTLTIQRTQQEDSAVYLCASSLVGTSGSGYEQYFGPGTRLTVT.

This clone was observed a single time. The V gene is TRBV6-5, the J gene TRBJ2-5; 8 nucleotides agree with TRBD1. CDR1 is MNHEY, CDR2 SVGAGI, per germline. This CDR3 spans 15 amino acids. V was clipped by 2 bases and J by 1 base; unmatched bases: 3. The CDR3 nucleotides are TGTGCCAGCAGTTACCGCGACAGGGGCCAAGAGACCCAGTACTTC. This translates into CASSYRDRGQETQYF.